These 21 T cell receptor beta chains came from one sample sequenced in a study of blood T cell repertoires in COVID-19. Profiled with immunoSEQ multiplex PCR; TCRdb holds only in-frame clones, not every one. The repertoire consists of about 480,000 clones, with roughly 90% occurring once and the leading ten covering 1.5% to 2%. Input material: PBMCs or T cells enriched from blood (not recorded which). These receptor sequences come from a middle-aged woman who had recovered from COVID-19.

The V call is TRBV19, the J call TRBJ2-1, with D tentatively TRBD1 (5 bases). Trimming cost V 4 bases and J 10 bases, with 11 bases left between them. Germline CDR1 is LNHDA and CDR2 is SQIVND (reference sequence). This CDR3 contains 12 residues. Here the CDR3 reads CASSSRVREQFF. The CDR3 region has the DNA TGTGCCAGTAGTAGCAGGGTAAGGGAGCAGTTCTTC.

This chain links TRBV10-3 with TRBJ1-5, with 7 positions matching TRBD1. With V trimmed by 6 bases and J by 3 bases, 2 bases remained unmatched. Germline V gene data show CDR1 as ENHRY and CDR2 as SYGVKD. CDR3 length: 13 residues. The CDR3 region is CAIRGQINQPQHF. CDR3 in DNA: TGTGCCATCAGGGGACAGATCAATCAGCCCCAGCATTTT.

This chain connects TRBV30 to TRBJ2-1; a weak D match, TRBD2 (5 bases). V was clipped by 4 bases and J by 3 bases, with 19 bases between them. Per germline, CDR1 GTSNPN and CDR2 SVGIG (reference sequence). CDR3 size: 16 residues. CDR3 residues: CAWTRYASGYYNEQFF. The CDR3, as DNA: TGTGCCTGGACCCGCTACGCCAGCGGATACTACAATGAGCAGTTCTTC. The variable domain in full, completed from reference TRBV30 and TRBJ2-1, reads SQTIHQWPATLVQPVGSPLSLECTVEGTSNPNLYWYRQAAGRGLQLLFYSVGIGQISSEVPQNLSASRPQDRQFILSSKKLLLSDSGFYLCAWTRYASGYYNEQFFGPGTRLTVL.

The chain couples TRBV27 to TRBJ2-7; TRBD1 matches at 8 bases. The germline V gene has CDR1 MNHEY and CDR2 SMNVEV (reference sequence). V was pared by 8 bases and J by 6 bases, with 3 bases of the junction left unmatched. This CDR3 is built from 11 residues. The CDR3 nucleotides read TGTGCCAGCCAGGGGGCCTCCGAGCAGTACTTC. Its translation: CASQGASEQYF.

CDR3 nucleotide sequence: TGTGCCAGCAGCCACGGACAGGGGTTCTACAATGAGCAGTTCTTC. Residues: CASSHGQGFYNEQFF. The V and J genes are TRBV14 and TRBJ2-1; the match to TRBD1 covers 9 bases. The V and J ends lost 3 bases and 3 bases, in that order; junction bases with no gene match: 3. The CDR3 contains 15 residues. The germline gives CDR1 SGHDN, CDR2 FVKESK.

This chain uses TRBV27 with TRBJ2-7, with 9 positions matching TRBD1. The CDR3 totals 14 residues. V lost 5 bases, J lost 7 bases, and 9 bases stayed unmatched. Per the germline V gene, CDR1 is MNHEY and CDR2 is SMNVEV (reference sequence). CDR3 protein: CASSTGTGRREQYF. CDR3 DNA sequence: TGTGCCAGCAGTACAGGGACAGGGAGGAGGGAGCAGTACTTC.

This chain links TRBV10-3 with TRBJ2-5, with TRBD2 matching over 9 bases. V lost 4 bases and J lost 7; bases outside the gene matches: 10. The CDR3 runs to 15 residues. Germline V CDR1 and CDR2: ENHRY, SYGVKD. The CDR3 DNA sequence: TGTGCCATCAGTGGAGGCGGGAGGGCCGAGGGGACCCAGTACTTC. Translating gives CAISGGGRAEGTQYF.

The chain joins TRBV30 to TRBJ1-5, with TRBD1 as a possible D gene (6 bases). V lost 6 bases, J lost 6 bases, and 12 bases lay in between. The CDR3 covers 12 residues. CDR1 is GTSNPN, CDR2 SVGIG, per germline (reference sequence). The CDR3 coding sequence is TGTGCCTGTACAGGGAGAGGTCAGCCCCAGCATTTT. Translation: CACTGRGQPQHF.

V usage is TRBV5-1 and J usage is TRBJ2-2; a possible D gene is TRBD1 (6 bases). CDR3 length: 15 amino acids. Germline V CDR1 and CDR2: SGHRS, YFSETQ. V was pared by 6 bases and J by 6 bases, with 18 bases between. This CDR3 reads CASKGGTQLAGELFF. DNA of the CDR3: TGCGCCAGCAAGGGTGGGACACAACTGGCCGGGGAGCTGTTTTTT.

The V call is TRBV6-1, the J call TRBJ1-3; D might be TRBD1 (5 bases). The CDR3 length is 18 residues. V lost 2 bases to trimming and J lost 0 bases, with 17 bases between them. Looked up from germline, CDR1 is MNHNS and CDR2 is SASEGT. For the CDR3, the DNA is TGTGCCAGCAGTGAACTAATTAGGGGCGCAGTCTCTGGAAACACCATATATTTT. Protein sequence: CASSELIRGAVSGNTIYF.

The chain combines TRBV7-8 with TRBJ1-6, with 7 bases aligning to TRBD1. CDR1 is SGHVS, CDR2 FQNEAQ, per germline. This CDR3 is built from 16 residues. V was clipped by 5 bases and J by 9 bases; unmatched bases: 13. The CDR3: CASSALGGLRVSPLHF. The DNA for the CDR3 is TGTGCCAGCAGCGCGCTAGGGGGCCTGCGGGTTTCACCCCTCCACTTT.

This chain uses TRBV7-6 with TRBJ2-3; D perhaps matches TRBD2 (5 bases). Germline-derived CDR1 and CDR2 are SGHVS and FNYEAQ. The germline V and J ends were trimmed by 3 bases and 1 base, with 20 bases remaining between them. The CDR3 totals 18 residues. The CDR3: CASSFRGSSLLGTDTQYF. CDR3 nucleotides: TGTGCCAGCAGCTTTCGAGGGTCTAGCTTGTTGGGCACAGATACGCAGTATTTT.

The chain recombines TRBV7-2 with TRBJ1-1; D not resolved. Germline V gene sequence: CDR1 SGHTA, CDR2 FQGNSA. This CDR3 has 11 residues. Trimming left V 3 bases short and J 5 bases short, with 4 bases between. CDR3: CASSLSTEAFF. In nucleotides, the CDR3 is TGTGCCAGCAGCTTGAGTACTGAAGCTTTCTTT.

A few counts support this clone. The chain employs TRBV2 and TRBJ2-7; TRBD1 matches at 7 bases. The trim removed 3 bases at V and 1 base at J, leaving 3 bases unmatched. CDR3 size: 14 residues. Germline CDR1 SNHLY, CDR2 FYNNEI. This CDR3 is CASSESGGSYEQYF. CDR3 sequence (DNA): TGTGCCAGCAGTGAGTCAGGGGGTTCCTACGAGCAGTACTTC.

The CDR3 region has the DNA TGCGCCAGCAGCCCCGGGACAGGCTATGCAACTAATGAAAAACTGTTTTTT. Its translation: CASSPGTGYATNEKLFF. The rearrangement uses TRBV4-3 and TRBJ1-4, with TRBD1 identical over 8 bases. Germline assignment: CDR1 LGHNA and CDR2 YSLEER. After removal of 4 bases from V and 0 bases from J, the junction contained 7 bases not matched to a gene. CDR3 size: 17 residues.

V and J are TRBV3-1 (or the pseudogene TRBV3-2) and TRBJ1-6; 9 bases map to TRBD1. The V segment lost 4 bases and the J segment 3 bases; nucleotides outside the gene matches: 4. CDR1 and CDR2 from the germline V gene are LGHDT and YNNKEL (reference sequence). The CDR3 length is 16 residues. In DNA form, the CDR3 reads TGTGCCAGCAGCCGGACAGGGGTCTTCTATAATTCACCCCTCCACTTT. It codes for CASSRTGVFYNSPLHF.

The V call is TRBV3-1 (or the pseudogene TRBV3-2), the J call TRBJ2-1; D may be TRBD2 (5 bases). The germline V gene encodes CDR1 LGHDT and CDR2 YNNKEL (reference sequence). Between the trimmed V and J ends, which lost 0 bases and 8 bases, there was a span of 14 bases. The CDR3 is made up of 15 amino acids. CDR3 sequence: CASSQDLVAGDEQFF. CDR3 coding DNA: TGTGCCAGCAGCCAAGATTTAGTAGCCGGGGATGAGCAGTTCTTC.

The V call is TRBV4-3, the J call TRBJ2-1; D not certain. This CDR3 comprises 14 residues. Germline V gene lookup returns CDR1 LGHNA and CDR2 YSLEER. V lost 0 bases to trimming and J lost 3 bases, with 6 bases between them. CDR3 in amino acids: CASSQESDYNEQFF. CDR3 coding DNA: TGCGCCAGCAGCCAAGAGTCAGACTACAATGAGCAGTTCTTC.

This chain links TRBV14 with TRBJ2-5; D might be TRBD1 (6 bases). V dropped 6 bases and J dropped 7 bases, with 15 bases sitting between them. CDR3 size: 13 residues. Looked up from germline, CDR1 is SGHDN and CDR2 is FVKESK. CDR3 sequence: CASSQTGSSTQYF. CDR3 in DNA: TGTGCCAGCAGTCAAACAGGGTCGTCGACCCAGTACTTC.

The table lists this clone with a few counts. The gene calls are TRBV5-1 and TRBJ2-7; weak D call: TRBD2 (6 bases). CDR1 is SGHRS and CDR2 is YFSETQ in the germline V gene. The CDR3 spans 16 residues. V was cut by 0 bases and J by 4 bases, with 17 bases left in between. The CDR3 is CASSLGRGPTRYEQYF. CDR3 DNA sequence: TGCGCCAGCAGCTTGGGGAGGGGCCCGACGAGGTACGAGCAGTACTTC.

The V call is TRBV24-1, the J call TRBJ2-3, with 7 bases identical to TRBD2. There are 17 residues in the CDR3. Losses at the gene ends were 4 bases for V and 0 bases for J; bases not matched to a gene: 9. CDR1 is KGHDR and CDR2 is SFDVKD in the germline V gene. The DNA for the CDR3 is TGTGCCACCAGTGACCCTACTAGCGCAGAAAGCACAGATACGCAGTATTTT. This gives the protein CATSDPTSAESTDTQYF.